These 24 T cell receptor beta chains originate from one sample sequenced in a study of shared clonotypes between healthy human individuals. The repertoire was sequenced with immunoSEQ multiplex PCR; TCRdb's copy has only in-frame clones and lacks some. The sample shows about 2.4 million clones, over 85% of them seen only once. Sequenced input: naive CD4+ T cells from PBMCs. Stated subset: CD45RA+ positively selected. These receptors all come from a man younger than 35 in good health. Some clones in this sample may be carry-over from other donors' samples.

The chain combines TRBV7-9 with TRBJ1-6; D gene unclear. V shed 4 bases and J shed 9 bases, with 13 bases lying between them. Per the germline V gene, CDR1 is SEHNR and CDR2 is FQNEAQ (reference sequence). The CDR3 is made up of 14 amino acids. Here the CDR3 reads CASSSSWGGSPLHF. The CDR3 nucleotides read TGTGCCAGCAGCTCCAGTTGGGGAGGTTCACCCCTCCACTTT.

The chain joins TRBV30 to TRBJ1-2; D is possibly TRBD1 (6 bases). The CDR3 length is 13 residues. Germline V gene data show CDR1 as GTSNPN and CDR2 as SVGIG (reference sequence). The V end lost 0 bases, the J end lost 8 bases, and 13 bases lay between the germline ends. Here the CDR3 reads CAWSVRRGGGYTF. DNA of the CDR3: TGTGCCTGGAGTGTACGCAGGGGCGGGGGCTACACCTTC.

V is TRBV28 and J is TRBJ1-5; D gene ambiguous. Trimming removed 5 bases from V and 3 bases from J, with 11 bases in between. The CDR3 extends over 14 amino acids. The germline V gene encodes CDR1 MDHEN and CDR2 SYDVKM. The CDR3 DNA reads as TGTGCCAGCAGTCCCACACGGAACAATCAGCCCCAGCATTTT. Translated, it gives CASSPTRNNQPQHF.

The V and J genes are TRBV11-2 and TRBJ1-5; D gene uncertain. Trimming shortened V by 2 bases and J by 6 bases, and 5 bases separated the two germline ends. Germline V gene sequence: CDR1 SGHAT, CDR2 FQNNGV. The CDR3 length is 12 residues. Here the CDR3 reads CASSLSVQPQHF. The CDR3 DNA sequence: TGTGCCAGCAGCTTATCTGTTCAGCCCCAGCATTTT.

With respect to this clone: Other nucleotide sequences in the sample specify the same CDR3. V and J are TRBV27 and TRBJ2-7, with D perhaps TRBD1 or TRBD2 (5 bases each). The ends were cut back, 3 bases at V and 3 bases at J, with 12 bases in the middle. Germline V gene sequence: CDR1 MNHEY, CDR2 SMNVEV (reference sequence). The CDR3 extends over 14 amino acids. The chain's CDR3 is CASSFRDPSYEQYF. The CDR3 coding sequence is TGTGCCAGCAGTTTTCGGGACCCGAGCTACGAGCAGTACTTC.

The gene calls are TRBV27 and TRBJ1-2; D possibly corresponds to TRBD1 (5 bases). The CDR3 runs 13 residues. CDR1 is MNHEY, CDR2 SMNVEV, per germline (reference sequence). Trimming took off 4 bases at V and 2 bases at J, with 8 bases between the two ends. The CDR3 nucleotides are TGTGCCAGCAGTTCCAGGGTCAACTATGGCTACACCTTC. Its protein product is CASSSRVNYGYTF.

The rearrangement links TRBV18 to TRBJ1-5; 9 nucleotides agree with TRBD1. Per the germline V gene, CDR1 is KGHSH and CDR2 is LQKENI. V shed 2 bases and J 6 bases; nucleotides not matched to a gene: 14. The CDR3 has 18 amino acids. The CDR3 here is CASSPKGQGAMGCQPQHF. The CDR3 DNA follows: TGTGCCAGCTCACCAAAGGGACAGGGTGCCATGGGTTGTCAGCCCCAGCATTTT.

CDR3 loop: CASSLRGREYEQYF. The CDR3, as DNA: TGTGCCAGCAGCCTCCGCGGGAGGGAGTACGAGCAGTACTTC. The chain has TRBV7-8 and TRBJ2-7; 9 bases map to TRBD2. The CDR3 spans 14 residues. Germline values: CDR1 SGHVS, CDR2 FQNEAQ. V lost 5 bases and J lost 4; bases outside the gene matches: 6. The full variable domain, its missing parts supplied by reference TRBV7-8 and TRBJ2-7, is GAGVSQSPRYKVAKRGQDVALRCDPISGHVSLFWYQQALGQGPEFLTYFQNEAQLDKSGLPSDRFFAERPEGSVSTLKIQRTQQEDSAVYLCASSLRGREYEQYFGPGTRLTVT.

Regarding this clone: Other DNA sequences in the sample encode the same CDR3. V gene TRBV9 combines with J gene TRBJ2-3; no reliable D call. The V end lost 0 bases, the J end lost 0 bases, and 5 bases lay between the germline ends. The CDR3 is 14 residues long. Germline-derived CDR1 and CDR2 are SGDLS and YYNGEE. CDR3 protein: CASSVASSTDTQYF. As DNA, the CDR3 is TGTGCCAGCAGCGTAGCGTCTAGCACAGATACGCAGTATTTT.

This rearrangement joins TRBV9 to TRBJ2-2, with TRBD1 identical over 7 bases. V trimming: 2 bases; J trimming: 8 bases; junction bases outside the gene matches: 6. The CDR3 spans 14 residues. Looked up from germline, CDR1 is SGDLS and CDR2 is YYNGEE. The CDR3 is CASSVGPGQGELFF. The CDR3 DNA is TGTGCCAGCAGCGTCGGCCCGGGACAGGGGGAGCTGTTTTTT.

V gene TRBV10-1 combines with J gene TRBJ2-7; D ambiguous. This CDR3 has 14 residues. Germline CDR1 WNHNN, CDR2 SYGVQD (reference sequence). V lost 11 bases and J lost 9, with 26 bases in between. The CDR3 nucleotides are TGCGCCGCGGAAGGTGGCCACGTACCCGAGTTGCAGTACTTC. This translates into CAAEGGHVPELQYF.

The chain is built from TRBV6-1 and TRBJ2-7; 8 nucleotides match TRBD1. The CDR3 is 14 amino acids. V lost 3 bases, J lost 3 bases, and 4 bases stayed unmatched. CDR1 and CDR2 from the germline V gene are MNHNS and SASEGT. CDR3: CASSEGQVLYEQYF. CDR3 sequence (DNA): TGTGCCAGCAGTGAGGGACAGGTCCTCTACGAGCAGTACTTC.

The V call is TRBV5-6, the J call TRBJ2-7; perhaps TRBD1 as D (5 bases). CDR1 is SGHDT and CDR2 is YYEEEE in the germline V gene. The CDR3 is made up of 17 amino acids. Deletions cut 1 base from V and 6 bases from J, with 23 bases between. CDR3 nucleotide sequence: TGTGCCAGCAGCTTGACGCCTTCAGGGCAGGGTCGTTCCGAGCAGTACTTC. This gives the protein CASSLTPSGQGRSEQYF.

The rearrangement uses TRBV27 and TRBJ2-2; 8 bases align to TRBD1. V lost 6 bases and J lost 3; bases outside the gene matches: 3. This CDR3 comprises 14 residues. In germline, CDR1 is MNHEY, CDR2 SMNVEV (reference sequence). Written as DNA, the CDR3 is TGTGCCAGCAGACAACAGGGGGACACCGGGGAGCTGTTTTTT. Translating gives CASRQQGDTGELFF.

This clone was seen a single time. This chain joins TRBV19 and TRBJ2-3; no clear D gene. The V gene lost 0 bases and the J gene lost 1 base, with 8 bases spanning the gap. CDR3 length equals 15 residues. CDR1 and CDR2 from the germline V gene are LNHDA and SQIVND (reference sequence). The CDR3 protein is CASSIETGGTDTQYF. The CDR3 nucleotides read TGTGCCAGTAGTATAGAGACTGGGGGCACAGATACGCAGTATTTT.

The count of this clone is one. This chain uses TRBV19 with TRBJ2-1; TRBD2 agrees at 8 bases. J was trimmed by 3 bases and V by 6 bases; bases with no gene match: 10. Germline-derived CDR1 and CDR2 are LNHDA and SQIVND (reference sequence). This CDR3 has 16 amino acids. The CDR3 here is CASSSPSSGRYNEQFF. The CDR3 nucleotides are TGTGCCAGTAGCTCCCCCTCTAGCGGGCGCTACAATGAGCAGTTCTTC.

V gene TRBV5-1 combines with J gene TRBJ1-2, with D unclear. V lost 5 bases and J lost 2, with 7 bases in between. This CDR3 region has 12 residues. The V gene's germline CDR1 is SGHRS and CDR2 YFSETQ. Written as DNA, the CDR3 is TGCGCCAGCAGAATGGAGAACTATGGCTACACCTTC. Translated, it gives CASRMENYGYTF.

The V and J genes are TRBV5-4 and TRBJ1-1; D perhaps matches TRBD1 (5 bases). CDR3 size: 14 residues. V shed 0 bases and J shed 4 bases, with 10 bases lying between them. CDR1 is SGHNT, CDR2 YYREEE, per germline (reference sequence). CDR3: CASSLATGVTEAFF. DNA for the CDR3: TGTGCCAGCAGCTTGGCCACGGGGGTCACTGAAGCTTTCTTT.

The chain combines TRBV19 with TRBJ2-7; weak D call: TRBD2 (6 bases). CDR3 length equals 14 residues. V shed 0 bases and J shed 6 bases, with 12 bases lying between them. Germline CDR1 is LNHDA and CDR2 is SQIVND (reference sequence). CDR3 in amino acids: CASSIDQTSGEQYF. CDR3 sequence (DNA): TGTGCCAGTAGTATAGACCAGACTAGTGGCGAGCAGTACTTC.

As regards this clone: The sample holds other DNA sequences that translate to the same CDR3. CDR3 DNA: TGTGCCAGCCGGACGAGCTCCTACGAGCAGTACTTC. Its translation: CASRTSSYEQYF. The chain links TRBV28 to TRBJ2-7; D remains unclear. V lost 8 bases and J 0 bases, leaving 8 bases between the germline ends. The V gene's germline CDR1 is MDHEN and CDR2 SYDVKM. The CDR3 covers 12 residues.

The rearrangement joins TRBV20-1 to TRBJ2-1; 7 bases are shared with TRBD2. CDR1 and CDR2 from the germline V gene are DFQATT and SNEGSKA (reference sequence). The CDR3 extends over 11 amino acids. V dropped 3 bases and J dropped 15; count of bases not matched to a gene: 8. The CDR3 nucleotides read TGCAGTGCTAGCGGGAGGCCCCACTTGTTCTTC. This encodes CSASGRPHLFF.

This clone has just one count. The chain uses TRBV6-5 and TRBJ2-7, with TRBD2 identical over 8 bases. Looked up from germline, CDR1 is MNHEY and CDR2 is SVGAGI. The CDR3 has 13 residues. V shed 0 bases and J 6 bases; nucleotides not matched to a gene: 1. The CDR3 DNA follows: TGTGCCAGCAGTTACTCGCGGGGGGCCGAGCAGTACTTC. Translated, it gives CASSYSRGAEQYF.

The chain employs TRBV6-1 and TRBJ2-7; 7 positions match TRBD1. The CDR3 runs 13 residues. V lost 6 bases to trimming and J lost 4 bases; unmatched junction nucleotides: 6. The germline V gene has CDR1 MNHNS and CDR2 SASEGT. CDR3 in DNA: TGTGCCAGCAGGATGACAGGGATGTACGAGCAGTACTTC. This encodes CASRMTGMYEQYF.

The J gene is TRBJ2-6, the V gene TRBV28; 8 bases are shared with TRBD1. This CDR3 has 17 residues. V lost 11 bases, J lost 0 bases, and 12 bases stayed unmatched. Germline CDR1 MDHEN, CDR2 SYDVKM. CDR3 bases: TGTGCCGGACCAGGACAGGGCCGACTCTCTGGGGCCAACGTCCTGACTTTC. This translates into CAGPGQGRLSGANVLTF. The variable domain in full, completed from reference TRBV28 and TRBJ2-6, reads DVKVTQSSRYLVKRTGEKVFLECVQDMDHENMFWYRQDPGLGLRLIYFSYDVKMKEKGDIPEGYSVSREKKERFSLILESASTNQTSMYLCAGPGQGRLSGANVLTFGAGSRLTVL.